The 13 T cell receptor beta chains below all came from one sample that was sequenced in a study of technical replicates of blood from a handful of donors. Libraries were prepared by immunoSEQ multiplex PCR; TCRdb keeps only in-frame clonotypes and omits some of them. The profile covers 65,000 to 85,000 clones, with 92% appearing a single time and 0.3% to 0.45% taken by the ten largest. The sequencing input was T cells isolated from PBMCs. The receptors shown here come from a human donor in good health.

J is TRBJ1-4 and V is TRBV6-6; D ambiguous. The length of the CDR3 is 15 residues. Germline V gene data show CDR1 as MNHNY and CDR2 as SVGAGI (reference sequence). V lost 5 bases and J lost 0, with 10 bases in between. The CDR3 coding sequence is TGTGCCAGCAGTCTGTACGGTACAACTAATGAAAAACTGTTTTTT. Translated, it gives CASSLYGTTNEKLFF.

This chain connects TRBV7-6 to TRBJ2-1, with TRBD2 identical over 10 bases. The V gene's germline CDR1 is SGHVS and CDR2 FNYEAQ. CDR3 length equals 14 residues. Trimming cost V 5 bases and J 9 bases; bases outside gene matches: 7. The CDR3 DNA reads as TGTGCCAGCAGCCGAGCGGGGGGGTTGCGTGAGCAGTTCTTC. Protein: CASSRAGGLREQFF.

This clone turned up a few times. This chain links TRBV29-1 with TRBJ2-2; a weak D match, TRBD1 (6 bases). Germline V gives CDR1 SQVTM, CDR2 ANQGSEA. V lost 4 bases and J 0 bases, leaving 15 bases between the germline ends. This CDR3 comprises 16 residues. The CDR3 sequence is CSVVGVGATNTGELFF. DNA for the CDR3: TGCAGCGTTGTAGGTGTGGGGGCTACGAACACCGGGGAGCTGTTTTTT.

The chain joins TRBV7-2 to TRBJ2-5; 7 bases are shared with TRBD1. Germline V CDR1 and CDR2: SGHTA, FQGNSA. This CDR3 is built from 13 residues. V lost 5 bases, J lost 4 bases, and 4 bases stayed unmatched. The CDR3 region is CASSLNRGETQYF. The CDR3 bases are TGTGCCAGCAGCCTTAACAGGGGAGAGACCCAGTACTTC. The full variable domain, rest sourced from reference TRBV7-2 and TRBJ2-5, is GAGVSQSPSNKVTEKGKDVELRCDPISGHTALYWYRQSLGQGLEFLIYFQGNSAPDKSGLPSDRFSAERTGGSVSTLTIQRTQQEDSAVYLCASSLNRGETQYFGPGTRLLVL.

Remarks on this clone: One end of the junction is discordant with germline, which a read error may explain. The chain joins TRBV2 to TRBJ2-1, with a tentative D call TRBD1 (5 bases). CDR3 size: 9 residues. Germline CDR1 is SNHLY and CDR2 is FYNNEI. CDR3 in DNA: TGTGCCAGCAGTGGTCCCAGGGTCTTC. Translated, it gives CASSGPRVF.

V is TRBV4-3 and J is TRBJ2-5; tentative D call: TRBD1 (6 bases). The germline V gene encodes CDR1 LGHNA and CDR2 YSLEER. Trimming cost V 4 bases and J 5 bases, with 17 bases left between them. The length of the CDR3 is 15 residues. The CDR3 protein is CASSLGTLRRETQYF. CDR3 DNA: TGCGCCAGCAGCCTTGGGACACTGAGGAGGGAGACCCAGTACTTC.

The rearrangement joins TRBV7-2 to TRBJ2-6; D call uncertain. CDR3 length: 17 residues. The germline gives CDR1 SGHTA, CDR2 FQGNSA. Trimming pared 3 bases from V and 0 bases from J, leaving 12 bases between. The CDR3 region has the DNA TGTGCCAGCAGCTTGTGGCCAATCCTCTCTGGGGCCAACGTCCTGACTTTC. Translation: CASSLWPILSGANVLTF.

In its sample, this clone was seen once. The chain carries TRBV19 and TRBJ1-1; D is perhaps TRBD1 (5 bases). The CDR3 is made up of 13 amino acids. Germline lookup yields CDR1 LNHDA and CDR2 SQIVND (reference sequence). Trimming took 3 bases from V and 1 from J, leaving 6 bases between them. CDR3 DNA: TGTGCCAGTAGTATGACAGAGAACACTGAAGCTTTCTTT. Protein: CASSMTENTEAFF.

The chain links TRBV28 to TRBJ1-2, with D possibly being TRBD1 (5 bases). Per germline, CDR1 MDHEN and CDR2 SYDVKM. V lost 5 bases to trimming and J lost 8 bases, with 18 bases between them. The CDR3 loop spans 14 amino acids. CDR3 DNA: TGTGCCAGCAGTGCCCTACAGGTCCAGGCGGGCTACACCTTC. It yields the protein CASSALQVQAGYTF.

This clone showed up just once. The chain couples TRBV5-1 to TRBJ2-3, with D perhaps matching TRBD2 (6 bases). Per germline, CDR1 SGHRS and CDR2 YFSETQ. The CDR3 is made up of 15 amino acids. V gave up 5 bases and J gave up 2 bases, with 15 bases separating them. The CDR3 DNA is TGCGCCAGCAGAGCCGGGACTTCGCCCACAGATACGCAGTATTTT. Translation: CASRAGTSPTDTQYF.

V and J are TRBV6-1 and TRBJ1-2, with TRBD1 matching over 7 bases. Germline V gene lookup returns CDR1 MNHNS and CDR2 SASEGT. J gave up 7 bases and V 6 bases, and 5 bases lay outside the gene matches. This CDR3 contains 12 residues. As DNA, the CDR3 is TGTGCCAGCAGGAACAGGGGTTTTGGCTACACCTTC. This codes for CASRNRGFGYTF.

CDR3 DNA sequence: TGTGCCAGCAGCCAAGATAGGGACAGCTTCTATGGCTACACCTTC. Protein product: CASSQDRDSFYGYTF. The chain combines TRBV4-2 with TRBJ1-2; 7 positions agree with TRBD1. V gave up 0 bases and J gave up 4 bases; unmatched junction bases: 5. Germline V gene sequence: CDR1 LGHNA, CDR2 YNFKEQ. The CDR3 is 15 residues long.

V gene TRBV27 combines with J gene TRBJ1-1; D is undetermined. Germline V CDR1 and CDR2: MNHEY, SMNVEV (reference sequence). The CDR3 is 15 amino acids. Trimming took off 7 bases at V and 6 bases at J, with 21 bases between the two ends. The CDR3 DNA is TGTGCCAGCATAAGGATGTTCGGGGTTTCGGCTGAAGCTTTCTTT. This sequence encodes CASIRMFGVSAEAFF.